This TCR beta chain was captured in a study of identical twins. Study-wide points: Memory repertoires lacked the insertion deficit that abundant cord blood beta clonotypes showed. Low generation-probability sequences were in excess among twin-shared out-of-frame alpha sequences.

This clonotype has a handful of counts. Its antigen remains unidentified. MiXCR was run by TCRdb on the 5' RACE reads, yielding one entry per CDR3 protein. The sample gives around 500,000 distinct CDR3 sequences, 14% of which show up once; around 0.48% is in the top ten. V was pared by 5 bases and J by 5 bases, with 7 bases between. The CDR3 spans 11 residues. The germline CDR1 and CDR2 sequences are SGHVS and FQNEAQ. The sample was also reused in another study, on yellow fever vaccine responses in identical twins.

This receptor was taken from a woman younger than 30 in good health. The chain employs TRBV7-8 and TRBJ2-7, with no clear D. The sequenced sample was CD4+ T cells sorted from blood. The CDR3: CASSPQHEQYF. The CDR3 region has the DNA TGTGCCAGCAGCCCACAACACGAGCAGTACTTC.